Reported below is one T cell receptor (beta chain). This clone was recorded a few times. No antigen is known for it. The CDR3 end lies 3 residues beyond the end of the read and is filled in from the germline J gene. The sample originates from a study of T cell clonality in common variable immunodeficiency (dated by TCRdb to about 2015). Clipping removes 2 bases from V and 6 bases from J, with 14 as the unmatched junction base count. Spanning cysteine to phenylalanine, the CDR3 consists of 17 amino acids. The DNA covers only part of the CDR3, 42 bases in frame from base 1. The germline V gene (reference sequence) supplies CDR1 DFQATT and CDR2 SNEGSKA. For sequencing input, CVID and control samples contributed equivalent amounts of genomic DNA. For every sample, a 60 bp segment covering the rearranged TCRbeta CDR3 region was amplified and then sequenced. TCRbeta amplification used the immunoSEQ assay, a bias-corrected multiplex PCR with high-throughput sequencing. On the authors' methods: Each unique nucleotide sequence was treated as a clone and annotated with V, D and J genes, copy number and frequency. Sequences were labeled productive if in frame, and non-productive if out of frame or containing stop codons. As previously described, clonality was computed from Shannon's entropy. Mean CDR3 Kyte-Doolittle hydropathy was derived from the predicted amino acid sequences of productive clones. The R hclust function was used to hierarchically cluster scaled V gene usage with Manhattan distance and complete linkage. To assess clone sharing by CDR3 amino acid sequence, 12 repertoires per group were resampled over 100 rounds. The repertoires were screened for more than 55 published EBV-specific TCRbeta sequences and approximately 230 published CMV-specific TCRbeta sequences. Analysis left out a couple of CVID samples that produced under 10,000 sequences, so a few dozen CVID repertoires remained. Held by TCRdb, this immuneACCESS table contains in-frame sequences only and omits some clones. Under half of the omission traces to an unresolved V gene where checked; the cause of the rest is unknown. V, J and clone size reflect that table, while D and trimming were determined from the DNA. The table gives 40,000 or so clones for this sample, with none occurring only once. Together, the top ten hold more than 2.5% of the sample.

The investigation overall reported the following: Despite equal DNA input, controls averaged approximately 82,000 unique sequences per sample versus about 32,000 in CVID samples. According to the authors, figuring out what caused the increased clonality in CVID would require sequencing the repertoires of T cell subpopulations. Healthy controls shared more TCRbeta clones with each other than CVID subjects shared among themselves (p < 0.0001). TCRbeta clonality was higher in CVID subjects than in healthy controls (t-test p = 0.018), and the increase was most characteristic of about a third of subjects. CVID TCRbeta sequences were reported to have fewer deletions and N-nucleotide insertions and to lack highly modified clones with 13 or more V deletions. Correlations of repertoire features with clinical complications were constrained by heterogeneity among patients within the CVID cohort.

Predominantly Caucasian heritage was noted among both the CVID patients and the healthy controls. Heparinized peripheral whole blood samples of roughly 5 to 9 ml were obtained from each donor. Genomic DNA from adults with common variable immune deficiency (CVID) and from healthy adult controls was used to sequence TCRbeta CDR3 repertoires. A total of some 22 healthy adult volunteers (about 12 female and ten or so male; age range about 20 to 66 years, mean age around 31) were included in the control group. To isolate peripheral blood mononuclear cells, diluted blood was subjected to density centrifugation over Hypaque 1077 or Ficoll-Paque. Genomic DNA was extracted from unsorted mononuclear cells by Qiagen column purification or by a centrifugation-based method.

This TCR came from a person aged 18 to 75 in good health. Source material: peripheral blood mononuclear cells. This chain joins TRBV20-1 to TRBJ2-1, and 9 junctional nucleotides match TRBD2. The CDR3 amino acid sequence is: CSARLFLAGNGGNEQFF. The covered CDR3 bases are TGCAGTGCTAGACTTTTCCTAGCGGGGAATGGAGGCAATGAG.